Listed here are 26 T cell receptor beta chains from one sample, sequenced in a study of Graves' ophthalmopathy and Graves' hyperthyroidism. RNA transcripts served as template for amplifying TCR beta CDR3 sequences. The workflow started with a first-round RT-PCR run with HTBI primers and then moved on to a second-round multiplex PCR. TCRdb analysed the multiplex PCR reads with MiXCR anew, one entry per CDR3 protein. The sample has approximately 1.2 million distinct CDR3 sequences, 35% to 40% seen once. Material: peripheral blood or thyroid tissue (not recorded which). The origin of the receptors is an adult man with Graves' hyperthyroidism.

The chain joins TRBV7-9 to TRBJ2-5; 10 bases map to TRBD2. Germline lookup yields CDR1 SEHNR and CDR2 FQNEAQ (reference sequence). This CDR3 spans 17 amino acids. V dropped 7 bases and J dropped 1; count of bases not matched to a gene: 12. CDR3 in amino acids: CASISGRGPRVQETQYF. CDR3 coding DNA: TGTGCCAGCATCAGCGGGAGGGGTCCCCGGGTCCAAGAGACCCAGTACTTC.

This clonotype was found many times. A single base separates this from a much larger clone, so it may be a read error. The DNA of the CDR3 is TGCAGCGTACGGACAGGGGGTACGGGGGAGCAGTACTTC. It encodes CSVRTGGTGEQYF. The chain employs TRBV29-1 and TRBJ2-7, with 10 bases identical to TRBD1. Germline lookup yields CDR1 SQVTM and CDR2 ANQGSEA. The CDR3 contains 13 residues. V was clipped by 6 bases and J by 7 bases; unmatched bases: 9.

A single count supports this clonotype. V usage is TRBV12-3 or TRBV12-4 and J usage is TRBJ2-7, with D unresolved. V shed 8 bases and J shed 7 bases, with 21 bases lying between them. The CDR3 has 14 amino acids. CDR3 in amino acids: CASSLFPLSDEQYF. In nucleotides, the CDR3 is TGTGCCAGCTCACTTTTTCCCCTTTCAGATGAGCAGTACTTC.

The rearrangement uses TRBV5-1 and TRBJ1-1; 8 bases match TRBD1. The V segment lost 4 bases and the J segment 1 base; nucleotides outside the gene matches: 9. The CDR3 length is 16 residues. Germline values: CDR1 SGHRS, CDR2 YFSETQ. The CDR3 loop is CASSDGQGHGNTEAFF. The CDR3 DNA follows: TGCGCCAGCAGCGACGGACAGGGCCACGGGAACACTGAAGCTTTCTTT.

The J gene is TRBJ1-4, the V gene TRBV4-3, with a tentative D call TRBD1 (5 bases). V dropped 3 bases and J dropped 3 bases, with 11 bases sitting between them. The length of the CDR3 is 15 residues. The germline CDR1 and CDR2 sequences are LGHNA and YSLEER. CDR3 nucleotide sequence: TGCGCCAGCAGCCATACCCCAGGGCCTAATGAAAAACTGTTTTTT. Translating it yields CASSHTPGPNEKLFF.

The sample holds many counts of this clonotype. Here the CDR3 DNA reads TGCGCCAGCACGGGGTATAATTCACCCCTCCACTTT. Translation: CASTGYNSPLHF. The rearrangement joins TRBV10-2 to TRBJ1-6; D unresolved. CDR3 size: 12 residues. Germline V lookup: CDR1 WSHSY, CDR2 SAAADI. The V and J ends lost 7 bases and 4 bases respectively, with 5 bases between them.

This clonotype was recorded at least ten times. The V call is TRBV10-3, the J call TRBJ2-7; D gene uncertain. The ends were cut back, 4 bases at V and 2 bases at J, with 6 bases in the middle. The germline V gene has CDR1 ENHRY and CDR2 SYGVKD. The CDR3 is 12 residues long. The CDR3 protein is CAISGNTYEQYF. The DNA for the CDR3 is TGTGCCATCAGTGGGAACACCTACGAGCAGTACTTC.

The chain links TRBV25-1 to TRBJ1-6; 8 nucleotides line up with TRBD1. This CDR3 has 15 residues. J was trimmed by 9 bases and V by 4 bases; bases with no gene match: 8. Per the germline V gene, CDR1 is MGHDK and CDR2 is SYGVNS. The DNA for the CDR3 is TGTGCCAGCAGTGGCGAGACAGGGGAAACTTCACCCCTCCACTTT. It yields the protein CASSGETGETSPLHF.

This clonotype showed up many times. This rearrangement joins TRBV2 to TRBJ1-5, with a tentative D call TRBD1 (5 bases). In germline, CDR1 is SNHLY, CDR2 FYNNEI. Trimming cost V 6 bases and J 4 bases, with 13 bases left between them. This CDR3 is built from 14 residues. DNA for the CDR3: TGTGCCAGCAGAGAGCTGCCAGGGAATCAGCCCCAGCATTTT. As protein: CASRELPGNQPQHF.

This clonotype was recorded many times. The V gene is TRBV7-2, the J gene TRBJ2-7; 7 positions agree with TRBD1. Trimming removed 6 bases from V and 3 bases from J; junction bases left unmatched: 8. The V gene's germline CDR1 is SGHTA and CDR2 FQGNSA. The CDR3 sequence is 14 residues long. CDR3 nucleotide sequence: TGTGCCAGCAGTTCGACAGGGACCTTCTACGAGCAGTACTTC. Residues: CASSSTGTFYEQYF. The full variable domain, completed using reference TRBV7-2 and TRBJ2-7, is GAGVSQSPSNKVTEKGKDVELRCDPISGHTALYWYRQSLGQGLEFLIYFQGNSAPDKSGLPSDRFSAERTGGSVSTLTIQRTQQEDSAVYLCASSSTGTFYEQYFGPGTRLTVT.

The CDR3 protein is CASSPYRGSETQYF. The CDR3 nucleotides read TGTGCCAGCTCACCCTACAGGGGGTCGGAGACCCAGTACTTC. J is TRBJ2-5 and V is TRBV18; 8 bases match TRBD1. CDR3 length equals 14 residues. The germline CDR1 and CDR2 sequences are KGHSH and LQKENI. The V gene end was trimmed by 3 bases and the J gene end by 5 bases; junction bases not matched to a gene: 5.

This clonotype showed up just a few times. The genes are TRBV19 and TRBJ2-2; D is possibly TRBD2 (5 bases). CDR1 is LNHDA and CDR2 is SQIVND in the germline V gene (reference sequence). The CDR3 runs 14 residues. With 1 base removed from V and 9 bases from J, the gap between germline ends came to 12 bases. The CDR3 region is CASSIGAGMRELFF. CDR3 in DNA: TGTGCCAGTAGTATAGGAGCCGGGATGAGGGAGCTGTTTTTT.

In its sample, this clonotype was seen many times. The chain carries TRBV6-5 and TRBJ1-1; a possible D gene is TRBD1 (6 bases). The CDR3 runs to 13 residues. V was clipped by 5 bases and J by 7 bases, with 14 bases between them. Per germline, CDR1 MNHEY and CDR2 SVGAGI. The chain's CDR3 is CASSIGQTNEAFF. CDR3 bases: TGTGCCAGCAGTATTGGACAGACGAATGAAGCTTTCTTT.

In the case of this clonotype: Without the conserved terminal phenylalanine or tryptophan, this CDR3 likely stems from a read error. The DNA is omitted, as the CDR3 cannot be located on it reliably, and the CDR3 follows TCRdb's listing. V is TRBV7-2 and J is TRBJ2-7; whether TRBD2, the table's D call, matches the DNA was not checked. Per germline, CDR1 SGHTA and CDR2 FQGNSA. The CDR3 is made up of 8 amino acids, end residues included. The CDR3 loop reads CASSPGVA.

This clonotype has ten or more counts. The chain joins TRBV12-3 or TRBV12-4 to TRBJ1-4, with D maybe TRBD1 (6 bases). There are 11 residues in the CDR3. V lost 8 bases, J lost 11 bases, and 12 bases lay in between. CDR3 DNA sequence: TGTGCCAGCGGCGGAGGGGGGAAACTGTTTTTT. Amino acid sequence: CASGGGGKLFF.

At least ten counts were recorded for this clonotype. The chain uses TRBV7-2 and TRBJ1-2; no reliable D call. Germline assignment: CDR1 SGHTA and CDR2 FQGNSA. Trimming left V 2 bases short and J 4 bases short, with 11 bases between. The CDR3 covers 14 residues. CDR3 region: CASSLNPDGYGYTF. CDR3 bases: TGTGCCAGCAGCTTAAACCCGGACGGCTATGGCTACACCTTC.

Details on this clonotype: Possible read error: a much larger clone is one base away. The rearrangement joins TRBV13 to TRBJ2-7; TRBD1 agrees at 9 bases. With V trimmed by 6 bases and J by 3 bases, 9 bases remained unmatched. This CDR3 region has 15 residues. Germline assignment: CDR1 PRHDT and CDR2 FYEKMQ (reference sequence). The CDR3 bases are TGTGCCAGCAGTTTAAGCATGGACAGGGGCTACGAGCAGTACTTC. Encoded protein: CASSLSMDRGYEQYF. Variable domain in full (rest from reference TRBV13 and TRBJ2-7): AAGVIQSPRHLIKEKRETATLKCYPIPRHDTVYWYQQGPGQDPQFLISFYEKMQSDKGSIPDRFSAQQFSDYHSELNMSSLELGDSALYFCASSLSMDRGYEQYFGPGTRLTVT.

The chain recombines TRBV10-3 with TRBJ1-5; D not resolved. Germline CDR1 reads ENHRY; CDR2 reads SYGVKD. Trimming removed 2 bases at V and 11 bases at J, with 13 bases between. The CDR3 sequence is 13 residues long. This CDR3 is CAISEVTQETQHF. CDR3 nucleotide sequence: TGTGCCATCAGTGAGGTTACGCAAGAGACCCAGCATTTT.

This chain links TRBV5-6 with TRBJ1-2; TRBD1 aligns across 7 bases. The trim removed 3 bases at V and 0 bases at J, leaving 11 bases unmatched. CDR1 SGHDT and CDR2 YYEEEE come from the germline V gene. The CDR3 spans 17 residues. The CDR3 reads CASSSRARGRTNYGYTF. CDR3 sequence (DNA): TGTGCCAGCAGCTCTAGGGCTAGGGGGCGGACTAACTATGGCTACACCTTC.

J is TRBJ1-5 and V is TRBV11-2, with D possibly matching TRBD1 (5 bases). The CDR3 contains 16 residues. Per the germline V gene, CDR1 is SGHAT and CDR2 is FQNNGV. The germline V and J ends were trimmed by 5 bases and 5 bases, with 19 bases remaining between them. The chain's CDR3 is CASSPEAGTVYQPQHF. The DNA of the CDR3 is TGTGCCAGCAGCCCCGAGGCCGGGACGGTGTATCAGCCCCAGCATTTT.

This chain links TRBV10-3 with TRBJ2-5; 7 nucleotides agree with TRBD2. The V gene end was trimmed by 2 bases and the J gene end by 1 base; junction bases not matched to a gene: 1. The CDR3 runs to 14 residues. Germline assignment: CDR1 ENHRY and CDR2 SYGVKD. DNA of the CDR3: TGTGCCATCAGTGAGCGGGGGGTCCAAGAGACCCAGTACTTC. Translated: CAISERGVQETQYF.

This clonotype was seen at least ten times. In nucleotides, the CDR3 is TGTGCCAGCAGCTTCGGTAGCGGGAGAGCGGAGACCCAGTACTTC. Translation: CASSFGSGRAETQYF. The chain couples TRBV13 to TRBJ2-5, with TRBD2 identical over 9 bases. From germline, CDR1 is PRHDT and CDR2 FYEKMQ (reference sequence). V lost 3 bases to trimming and J lost 5 bases; unmatched junction nucleotides: 7. The CDR3 length is 15 residues.

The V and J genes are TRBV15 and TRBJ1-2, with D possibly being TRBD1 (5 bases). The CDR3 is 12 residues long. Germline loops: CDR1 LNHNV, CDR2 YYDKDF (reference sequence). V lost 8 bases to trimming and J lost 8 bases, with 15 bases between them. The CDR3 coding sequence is TGTGCCACCTCTGGGGACGAGTCGGGCTACACCTTC. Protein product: CATSGDESGYTF.

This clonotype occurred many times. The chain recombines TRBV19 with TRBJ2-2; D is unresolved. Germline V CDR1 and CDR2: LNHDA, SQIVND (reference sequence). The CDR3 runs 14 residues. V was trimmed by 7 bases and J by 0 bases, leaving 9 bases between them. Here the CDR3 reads CASIRRPNTGELFF. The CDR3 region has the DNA TGTGCCAGTATCCGTCGGCCGAACACCGGGGAGCTGTTTTTT.

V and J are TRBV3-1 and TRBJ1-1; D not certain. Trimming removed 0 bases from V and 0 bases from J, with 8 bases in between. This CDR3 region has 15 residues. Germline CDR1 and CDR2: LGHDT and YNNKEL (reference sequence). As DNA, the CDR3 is TGTGCCAGCAGCCAAGAAGGCACCGTGAACACTGAAGCTTTCTTT. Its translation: CASSQEGTVNTEAFF. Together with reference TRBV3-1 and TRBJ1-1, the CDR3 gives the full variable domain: DTAVSQTPKYLVTQMGNDKSIKCEQNLGHDTMYWYKQDSKKFLKIMFSYNNKELIINETVPNRFSPKSPDKAHLNLHINSLELGDSAVYFCASSQEGTVNTEAFFGQGTRLTVV.

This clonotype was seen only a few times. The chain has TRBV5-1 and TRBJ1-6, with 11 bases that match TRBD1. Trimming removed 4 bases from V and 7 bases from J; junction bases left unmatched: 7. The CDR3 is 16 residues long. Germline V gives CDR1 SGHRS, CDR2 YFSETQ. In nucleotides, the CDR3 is TGCGCCAGCAGCGAACGGACAGGGGGCTCAAATTCACCCCTCCACTTT. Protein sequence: CASSERTGGSNSPLHF.